These 7 T cell receptor beta chains were sequenced from one sample in a study of early T cells in non-severe SARS-CoV-2 infection. TCRdb independently ran MiXCR on the 5' RACE reads; one entry per CDR3 protein. The sample includes some 36,000 distinct CDR3 sequences, 5.9% of them seen just once. The sample consisted of whole blood. The receptors come from an adult who was a healthcare worker with PCR-confirmed SARS-CoV-2 infection or an uninfected control (not recorded which).

This clonotype has a count of ten or more. The V gene is TRBV27, the J gene TRBJ2-7; 14 nucleotides match TRBD2. The V and J ends lost 4 bases and 3 bases, in that order; junction bases with no gene match: 2. Germline V gene lookup returns CDR1 MNHEY and CDR2 SMNVEV (reference sequence). The CDR3 totals 15 residues. For the CDR3, the DNA is TGTGCCAGCAGTTCCGGGACTAGCGGGAGCTACGAGCAGTACTTC. Translated: CASSSGTSGSYEQYF.

This clonotype came up a few times. The genes are TRBV29-1 and TRBJ2-1, with 7 bases lining up with TRBD1. The V segment lost 8 bases and the J segment 8 bases; nucleotides outside the gene matches: 9. Per germline, CDR1 SQVTM and CDR2 ANQGSEA. This CDR3 contains 12 residues. In DNA, the CDR3 is TGCAGCCTAATGGGAGACAGGGATGAGCAGTTCTTC. Translated, it gives CSLMGDRDEQFF.

This clonotype was counted at least ten times. The genes are TRBV28 and TRBJ2-2; 14 positions match TRBD2. Trimming removed 6 bases from V and 9 bases from J; junction bases left unmatched: 9. CDR1 is MDHEN, CDR2 SYDVKM, per germline. The CDR3 runs to 16 residues. The DNA of the CDR3 is TGTGCCAGCAGATCCGGGACTAGCGGGAGTACTAGGGAGCTGTTTTTT. Protein sequence: CASRSGTSGSTRELFF.

This clonotype was found many times. The CDR3 bases are TGTGCCAGCAGCGTAGGGGCCGGGACTAGCGCCCACGAGCAGTACTTC. Its translation: CASSVGAGTSAHEQYF. The chain combines TRBV9 with TRBJ2-7; 10 bases agree with TRBD2. CDR3 length: 16 amino acids. Germline trimming cut 0 bases from V and 5 bases from J; bases unmatched to any gene: 8. Germline CDR1 reads SGDLS; CDR2 reads YYNGEE.

This clonotype was found many times. The rearrangement links TRBV7-3 to TRBJ1-2, with TRBD1 matching 7 bases. From germline, CDR1 is SGHTA and CDR2 FQGTGA. This CDR3 is 14 amino acids long. With V trimmed by 0 bases and J by 7 bases, 5 bases remained unmatched. Here the CDR3 DNA reads TGTGCCAGCAGCTTAACCAGGGGACAGAGTGGCTACACCTTC. The encoded protein is CASSLTRGQSGYTF.

This clonotype was seen repeatedly, ten times or more. This chain joins TRBV29-1 and TRBJ1-1; D perhaps matches TRBD1 (5 bases). CDR3 length: 13 residues. V shed 7 bases and J shed 2 bases, with 14 bases lying between them. Germline lookup yields CDR1 SQVTM and CDR2 ANQGSEA. The CDR3 sequence is CSADRTSNTEAFF. In DNA, the CDR3 is TGCAGCGCCGACAGAACAAGCAACACTGAAGCTTTCTTT.

This clonotype was counted ten times or more. The chain has TRBV5-6 and TRBJ2-3; 8 nucleotides align to TRBD2. J lost 6 bases, V lost 0 bases, and 9 bases had no gene match. This CDR3 region has 16 residues. The V gene's germline CDR1 is SGHDT and CDR2 YYEEEE. The DNA of the CDR3 is TGTGCCAGCAGCTTGGTGGTAGCGGGACCCTCTGATACGCAGTATTTT. Translation gives CASSLVVAGPSDTQYF.